Listed below are T cell receptor beta chains from one sample, sequenced in a study of post-analysis software for immune sequencing data. TCRdb passed the PCR reads through MiXCR, listing each CDR3 protein once. The data show roughly 800,000 distinct CDR3 sequences, with about 45% seen just once and roughly 5% held by the top ten. Sequenced sample: blood. These receptors all come from a girl between 5 and 17 years old with multiple sclerosis. CDR3s include the opening cysteine and the closing phenylalanine or tryptophan. Fields, in order: CDR3 protein, CDR3 DNA, V gene, clone size, D gene, J gene. A D gene is named only where the DNA matches it firmly. Only some rows state a clone size, as once, few, many or a class for expanded clones.

CASSPYFGETETQYF	TGTGCCAGCAGTCCCTATTTTGGCGAGACGGAGACCCAGTACTTC	TRBV12-3/TRBV12-4	-	-	TRBJ2-5
CASSPDPRRKNTEAFF	TGTGCCAGCAGTCCGGACCCCAGAAGAAAGAACACTGAAGCTTTCTTT	TRBV27	few	-	TRBJ1-1
CAWSVLLGQPLGNEQFF	TGTGCCTGGAGTGTACTTCTCGGACAGCCCCTGGGGAATGAGCAGTTCTTC	TRBV30	-	-	TRBJ2-1
CASSLGLAKPTDTQYF	TGTGCCAGCAGCTTAGGCCTAGCGAAGCCCACAGATACGCAGTATTTT	TRBV7-3	-	-	TRBJ2-3
CASSPWTLDSYEQYF	TGTGCCAGCAGTCCCTGGACGCTGGACTCCTACGAGCAGTACTTC	TRBV28	-	-	TRBJ2-7
CASSDQDSFGYTF	TGTGCCAGCAGCGACCAAGACAGCTTCGGCTACACCTTC	TRBV7-2	-	-	TRBJ1-2
CASSPDWGQETQYF	TGTGCCAGCAGTCCCGATTGGGGACAAGAGACCCAGTACTTC	TRBV12-3/TRBV12-4	-	-	TRBJ2-5
CASSFRGPTNEQFF	TGTGCCAGCAGTTTTCGAGGGCCAACGAATGAGCAGTTCTTC	TRBV27	-	-	TRBJ2-1
CASSLAGRLYEQYF	TGTGCCAGCAGCTTAGCCGGGAGGCTCTACGAGCAGTACTTC	TRBV7-2	-	TRBD2	TRBJ2-7
CASSLDNSNQPQHF	TGTGCCAGCAGCTTAGATAATAGCAATCAGCCCCAGCATTTT	TRBV7-9	-	-	TRBJ1-5
CASSSGKTQYF	TGTGCCAGCAGCTCAGGAAAGACCCAGTACTTC	TRBV7-2	-	-	TRBJ2-5
CSAGPRGLAGVEQFF	TGCAGTGCGGGACCAAGGGGACTAGCGGGAGTGGAGCAGTTCTTC	TRBV20-1	few	TRBD2	TRBJ2-1
CASSPGTGGREAFF	TGTGCCAGCAGCCCCGGGACAGGCGGCCGTGAAGCTTTCTTT	TRBV3-1	few	TRBD1	TRBJ1-1
CANSLDPDYGYTF	TGCGCCAACAGCTTGGACCCGGACTATGGCTACACCTTC	TRBV5-1	-	-	TRBJ1-2
CASSLDRDIYEQYF	TGCGCCAGCAGCTTGGACCGGGACATCTACGAGCAGTACTTC	TRBV5-1	-	-	TRBJ2-7
CASSLATSGSLRGELFF	TGTGCCAGCAGCTTAGCGACTAGCGGGAGTCTCCGCGGGGAGCTGTTTTTT	TRBV7-9	-	TRBD2	TRBJ2-2
CASSSVLSYEQYF	TGTGCCAGCAGTAGCGTCCTCTCCTACGAGCAGTACTTC	TRBV28	-	-	TRBJ2-7
CASSHGRTRGPDTQYF	TGTGCCAGCAGCCATGGACGGACCCGTGGGCCAGATACGCAGTATTTT	TRBV12-3/TRBV12-4	-	-	TRBJ2-3